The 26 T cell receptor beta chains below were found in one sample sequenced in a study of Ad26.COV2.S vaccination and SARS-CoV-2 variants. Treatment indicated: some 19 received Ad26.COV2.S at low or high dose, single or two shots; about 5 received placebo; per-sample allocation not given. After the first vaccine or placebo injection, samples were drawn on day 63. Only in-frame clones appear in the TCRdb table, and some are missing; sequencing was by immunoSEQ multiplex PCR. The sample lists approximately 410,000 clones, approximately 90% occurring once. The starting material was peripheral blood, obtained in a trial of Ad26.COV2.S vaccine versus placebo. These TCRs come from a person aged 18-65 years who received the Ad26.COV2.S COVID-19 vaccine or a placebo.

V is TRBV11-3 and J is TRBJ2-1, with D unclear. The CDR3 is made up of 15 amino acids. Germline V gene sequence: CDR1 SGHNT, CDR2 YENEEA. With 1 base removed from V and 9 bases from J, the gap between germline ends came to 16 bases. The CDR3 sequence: CASSLGIGFLGEQFF. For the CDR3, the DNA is TGTGCCAGCAGCTTAGGTATCGGGTTCTTAGGTGAGCAGTTCTTC.

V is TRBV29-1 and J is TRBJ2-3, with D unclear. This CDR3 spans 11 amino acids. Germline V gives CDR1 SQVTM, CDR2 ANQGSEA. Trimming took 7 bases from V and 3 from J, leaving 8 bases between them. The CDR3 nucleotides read TGCAGCGGGTCGATTACAGATACGCAGTATTTT. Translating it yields CSGSITDTQYF.

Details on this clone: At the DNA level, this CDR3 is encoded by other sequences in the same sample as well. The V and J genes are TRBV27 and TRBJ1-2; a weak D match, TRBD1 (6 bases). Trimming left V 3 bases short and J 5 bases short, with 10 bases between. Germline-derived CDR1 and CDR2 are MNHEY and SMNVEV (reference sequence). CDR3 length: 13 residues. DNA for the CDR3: TGTGCCAGCAGTTTCAGGGGTGGTTATGGCTACACCTTC. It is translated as CASSFRGGYGYTF.

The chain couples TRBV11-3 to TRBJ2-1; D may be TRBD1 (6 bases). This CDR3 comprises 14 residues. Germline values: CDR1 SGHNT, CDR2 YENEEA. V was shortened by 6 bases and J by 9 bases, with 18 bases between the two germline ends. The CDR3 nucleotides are TGTGCCAGCAGTCGCACCTGGGGGCCTGGTGAGCAGTTCTTC. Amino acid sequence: CASSRTWGPGEQFF. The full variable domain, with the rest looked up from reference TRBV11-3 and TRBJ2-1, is EAGVVQSPRYKIIEKKQPVAFWCNPISGHNTLYWYLQNLGQGPELLIRYENEEAVDDSQLPKDRFSAERLKGVDSTLKIQPAELGDSAVYLCASSRTWGPGEQFFGPGTRLTVL.

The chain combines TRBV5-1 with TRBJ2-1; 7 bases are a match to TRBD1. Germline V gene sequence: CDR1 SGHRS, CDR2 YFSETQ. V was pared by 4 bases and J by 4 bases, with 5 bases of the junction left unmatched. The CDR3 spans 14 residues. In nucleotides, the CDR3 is TGCGCCAGCAGCAAGGGGGCTAATTACAATGAGCAGTTCTTC. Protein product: CASSKGANYNEQFF.

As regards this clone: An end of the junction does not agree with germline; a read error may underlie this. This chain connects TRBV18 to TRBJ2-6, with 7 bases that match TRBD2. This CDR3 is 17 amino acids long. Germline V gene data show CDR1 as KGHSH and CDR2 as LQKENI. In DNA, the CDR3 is TGTGCCAGCTCAGCACCGGGACTAATCTCTGGGGCCAACGTCCTGACTTTC. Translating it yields CASSAPGLISGANVLTF.

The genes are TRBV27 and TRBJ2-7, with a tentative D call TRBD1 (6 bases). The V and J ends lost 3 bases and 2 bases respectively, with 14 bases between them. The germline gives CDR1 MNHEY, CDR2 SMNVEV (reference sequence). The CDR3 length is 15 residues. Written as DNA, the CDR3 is TGTGCCAGCAGTTTCTCCGGGACAACTACCTACGAGCAGTACTTC. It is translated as CASSFSGTTTYEQYF.

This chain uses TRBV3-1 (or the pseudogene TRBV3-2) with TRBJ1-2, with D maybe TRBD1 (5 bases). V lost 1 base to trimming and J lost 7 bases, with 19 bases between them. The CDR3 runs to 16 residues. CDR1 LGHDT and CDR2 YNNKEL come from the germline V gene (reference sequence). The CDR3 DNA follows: TGTGCCAGCAGCCAAGGATTTCAGGGCAGGGCAAGTGGCTACACCTTC. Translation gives CASSQGFQGRASGYTF.

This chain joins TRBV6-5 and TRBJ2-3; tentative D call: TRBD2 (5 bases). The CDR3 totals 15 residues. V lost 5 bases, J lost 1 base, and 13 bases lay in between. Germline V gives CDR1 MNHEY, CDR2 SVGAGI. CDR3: CASSTLLGGTDTQYF. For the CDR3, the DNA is TGTGCCAGCAGTACGCTACTCGGGGGCACAGATACGCAGTATTTT.

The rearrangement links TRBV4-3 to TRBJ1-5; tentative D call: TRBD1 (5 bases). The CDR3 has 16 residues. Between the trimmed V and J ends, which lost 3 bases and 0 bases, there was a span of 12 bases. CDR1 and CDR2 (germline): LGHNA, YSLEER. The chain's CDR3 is CASSQDTWGSNQPQHF. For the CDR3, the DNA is TGCGCCAGCAGCCAGGACACTTGGGGTAGCAATCAGCCCCAGCATTTT.

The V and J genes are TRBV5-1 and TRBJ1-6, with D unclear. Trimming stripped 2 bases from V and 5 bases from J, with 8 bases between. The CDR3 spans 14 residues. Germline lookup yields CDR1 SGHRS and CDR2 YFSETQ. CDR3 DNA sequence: TGCGCCAGCAGCTTTTGGGAGAATAATTCACCCCTCCACTTT. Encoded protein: CASSFWENNSPLHF.

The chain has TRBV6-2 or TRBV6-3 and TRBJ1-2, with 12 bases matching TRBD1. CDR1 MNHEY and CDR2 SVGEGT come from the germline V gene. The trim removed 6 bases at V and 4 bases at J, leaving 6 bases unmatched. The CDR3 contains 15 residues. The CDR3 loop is CASSRDRGRFYGYTF. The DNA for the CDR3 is TGTGCCAGCAGCCGGGACAGGGGGCGCTTCTATGGCTACACCTTC.

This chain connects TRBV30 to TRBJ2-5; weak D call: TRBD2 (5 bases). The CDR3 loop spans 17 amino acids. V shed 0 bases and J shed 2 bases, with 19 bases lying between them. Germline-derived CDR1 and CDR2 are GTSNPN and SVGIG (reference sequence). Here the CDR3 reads CAWSVRLPAAKQETQYF. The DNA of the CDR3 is TGTGCCTGGAGTGTACGTCTTCCAGCGGCTAAACAAGAGACCCAGTACTTC.

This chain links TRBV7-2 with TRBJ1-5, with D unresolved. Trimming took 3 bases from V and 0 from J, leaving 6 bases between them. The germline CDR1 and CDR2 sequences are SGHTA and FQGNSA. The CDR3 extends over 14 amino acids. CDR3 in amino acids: CASSFEYSNQPQHF. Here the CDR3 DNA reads TGTGCCAGCAGCTTCGAATATAGCAATCAGCCCCAGCATTTT.

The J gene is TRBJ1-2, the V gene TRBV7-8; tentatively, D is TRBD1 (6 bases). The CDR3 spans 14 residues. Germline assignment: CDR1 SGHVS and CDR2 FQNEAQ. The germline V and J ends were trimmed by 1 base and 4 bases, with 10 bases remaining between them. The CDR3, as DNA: TGTGCCAGCAGCTTAGTGACAGGTTCCTATGGCTACACCTTC. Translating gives CASSLVTGSYGYTF.

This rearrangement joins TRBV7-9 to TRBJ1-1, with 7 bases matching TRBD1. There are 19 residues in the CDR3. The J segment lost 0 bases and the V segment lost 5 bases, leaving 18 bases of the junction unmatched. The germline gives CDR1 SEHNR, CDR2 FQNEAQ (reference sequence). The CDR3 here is CASSPRHGRGQVMNTEAFF. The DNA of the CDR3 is TGTGCCAGCAGCCCACGACACGGAAGGGGGCAGGTGATGAACACTGAAGCTTTCTTT.

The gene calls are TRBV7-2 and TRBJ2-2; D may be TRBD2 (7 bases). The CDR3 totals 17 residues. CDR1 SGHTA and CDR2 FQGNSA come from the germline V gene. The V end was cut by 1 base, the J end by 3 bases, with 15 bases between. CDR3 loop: CASSLVGGARYTGELFF. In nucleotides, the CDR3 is TGTGCCAGCAGCTTAGTAGGGGGGGCGCGGTACACCGGGGAGCTGTTTTTT.

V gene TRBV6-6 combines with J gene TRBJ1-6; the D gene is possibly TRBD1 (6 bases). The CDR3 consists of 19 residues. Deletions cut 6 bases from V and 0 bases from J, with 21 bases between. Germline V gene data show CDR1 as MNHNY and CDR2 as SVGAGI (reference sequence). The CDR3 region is CASSRGQHSRSSYNSPLHF. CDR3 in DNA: TGTGCCAGCAGCCGAGGACAGCACTCTAGGAGCTCCTATAATTCACCCCTCCACTTT.

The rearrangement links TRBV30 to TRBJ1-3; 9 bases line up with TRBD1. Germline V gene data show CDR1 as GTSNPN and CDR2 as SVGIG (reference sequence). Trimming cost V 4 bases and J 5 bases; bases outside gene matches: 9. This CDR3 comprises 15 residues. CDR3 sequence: CAWKGLQGARNTIYF. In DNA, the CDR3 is TGTGCCTGGAAGGGTTTACAGGGGGCGCGAAACACCATATATTTT.

The CDR3 spells CASSQGFPGVGTGELFF. The CDR3 DNA follows: TGCGCCAGCAGCCAAGGTTTCCCGGGAGTCGGCACCGGGGAGCTGTTTTTT. The gene calls are TRBV4-3 and TRBJ2-2, with a tentative D call TRBD2 (6 bases). CDR3 size: 17 residues. V was pared by 1 base and J by 4 bases, with 16 bases between. From germline, CDR1 is LGHNA and CDR2 YSLEER.

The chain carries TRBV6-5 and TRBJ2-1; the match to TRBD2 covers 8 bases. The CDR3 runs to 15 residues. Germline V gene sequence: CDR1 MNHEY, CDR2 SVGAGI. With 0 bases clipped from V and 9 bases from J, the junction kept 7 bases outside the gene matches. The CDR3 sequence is CASSYSSAGGTEQFF. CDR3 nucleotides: TGTGCCAGCAGTTACTCGTCGGCGGGGGGTACTGAGCAGTTCTTC.

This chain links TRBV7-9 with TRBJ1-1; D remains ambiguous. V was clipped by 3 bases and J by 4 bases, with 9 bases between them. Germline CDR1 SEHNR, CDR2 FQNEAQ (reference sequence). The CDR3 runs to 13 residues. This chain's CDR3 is CASSFNMGTEAFF. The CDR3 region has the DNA TGTGCCAGCAGCTTTAATATGGGCACTGAAGCTTTCTTT.

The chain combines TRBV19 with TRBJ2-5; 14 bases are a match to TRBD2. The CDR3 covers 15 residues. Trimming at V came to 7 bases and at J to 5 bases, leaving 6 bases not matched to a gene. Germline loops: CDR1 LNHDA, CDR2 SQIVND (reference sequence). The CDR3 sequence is CASTGTSGGGETQYF. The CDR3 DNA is TGTGCCAGTACCGGGACTAGCGGGGGAGGTGAGACCCAGTACTTC.

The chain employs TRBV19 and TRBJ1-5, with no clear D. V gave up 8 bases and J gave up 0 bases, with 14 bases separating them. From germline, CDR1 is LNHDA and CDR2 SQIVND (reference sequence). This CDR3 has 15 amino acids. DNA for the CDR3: TGTGCCAGTCTAGTCGGGATTTATAGCAATCAGCCCCAGCATTTT. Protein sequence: CASLVGIYSNQPQHF.

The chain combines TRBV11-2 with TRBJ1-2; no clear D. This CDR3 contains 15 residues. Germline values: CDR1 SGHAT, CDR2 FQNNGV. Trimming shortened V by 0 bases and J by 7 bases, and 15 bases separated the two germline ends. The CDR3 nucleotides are TGTGCCAGCAGCTTAGATGTGAGAGGCTGGCGTGGCTACACCTTC. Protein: CASSLDVRGWRGYTF. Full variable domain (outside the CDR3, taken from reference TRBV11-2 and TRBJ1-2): EAGVAQSPRYKIIEKRQSVAFWCNPISGHATLYWYQQILGQGPKLLIQFQNNGVVDDSQLPKDRFSAERLKGVDSTLKIQPAKLEDSAVYLCASSLDVRGWRGYTFGSGTRLTVV.

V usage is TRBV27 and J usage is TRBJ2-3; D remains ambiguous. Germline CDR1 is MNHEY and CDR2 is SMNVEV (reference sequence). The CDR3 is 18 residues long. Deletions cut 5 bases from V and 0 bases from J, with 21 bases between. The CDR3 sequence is CASSRSPGVGTSTDTQYF. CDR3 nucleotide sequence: TGTGCCAGCAGTCGATCGCCTGGCGTGGGAACTAGCACAGATACGCAGTATTTT.